This entry features one T cell receptor (beta chain) sequence. This clonotype showed up just a few times. The target of this receptor is not known. Base qualities are not recorded, but no much larger clone differs from it by a single base. This sample is part of a study of T cells after yellow fever vaccination (dated by TCRdb to between 2019 and 2020). In the study overall: The SMART-Seq v4 Ultra Low Input RNA kit was used to prepare libraries from fractions with low cell numbers. To track T-cell clones before and after primary and booster YFV17D yellow fever vaccination, bulk TCR alpha and beta repertoires were sequenced longitudinally. The cohort comprised two healthy male donors, one aged 18 to 30 and one aged 30 to 40 years. Bulk PBMC replicates and cell subsets were isolated from blood drawn at multiple timepoints before and after both primary and secondary immunization.

Trimming costs V 4 bases and J 0 bases, and their ends lie 11 bases apart. CDR1 and CDR2 were assigned from the germline V gene (reference sequence) as DFQATT and SNEGSKA. Spanning cysteine to phenylalanine, the CDR3 consists of 14 amino acids. The DNA shown is the 42-base CDR3, in frame from base 1. Study-wide conclusions, independent of this receptor: Most clones expanded after primary vaccination (around 97% of CD4 and around 89% of CD8) were re-detected after the booster, suggesting that broad memory maintenance occurred. A small share of clonotypes was detected in both CD4 and CD8 compartments, with the overlap likely arising from convergent recombination. Because the study included only two donors, the extent to which the findings can be generalized is limited. Computational filtering was required because FACS-sorted repertoires could contain abundant contaminating clonotypes from the bulk population. The secondary T-cell response was found to be weaker but faster than the primary response, with a peak reached on day 5 rather than on day 15.

The treatment or condition label on this specimen signifies: live attenuated yellow fever vaccine strain. At every blood-draw timepoint, two biological replicates of bulk PBMCs were collected. PBMCs were isolated from peripheral blood using a standard Ficoll-Paque protocol. RNA was extracted with TriZol from bulk PBMCs, CD4 and CD8 fractions, and dextramer-positive and dextramer-negative fractions. TCR cDNA was synthesized by 5'RACE template switching, through which a universal primer site and unique molecular identifiers were introduced. cDNA synthesis was primed from both the TCR alpha and TCR beta constant segments. Library amplification involved two PCR steps, and the second step added sample barcodes and sequencing adapters. Sequencing of the libraries was done on either Illumina HiSeq 2500 (2x100 bp) or NovaSeq (2x150 bp). As for how the authors treated the data: Reads were demultiplexed and collapsed into UMI consensus sequences with MIGEC, and V(D)J alignment was performed with MiXCR. Clonotypes responding to the vaccine were identified with edgeR on replicate PBMC samples, with the criteria of FDR below 0.01 and a log2 fold change above 5 up to day 15. CD4 or CD8 identity was assigned to each bulk clonotype according to whether the clonotype was present at higher abundance in the sequenced CD4 repertoire or the sequenced CD8 repertoire. TCRdb cleaned the public reads at Q25 with fastp, built clones with MiXCR and kept in-frame beta chains. Merged by CDR3 protein, the rows form single entries marked with the most common genes and DNA. The V and J calls, along with clone size, are taken from TCRdb and not from the paper's own processing. The sample records about 550,000 distinct CDR3 sequences, about 19% of which are singletons. Of the sample, roughly an eighth is held by the ten largest clones.

The source material was PBMCs, sampled 15 days after the yellow fever booster vaccination. The sequence was collected from a young man who received the YFV17D yellow fever vaccine. The rearrangement joined TRBV20-1 to TRBJ2-3; there is no confident call for the D gene. DNA sequence: TGCAGTGCTACCCTCGACGCGAGCACAGATACGCAGTATTTT. Its coded protein is CSATLDASTDTQYF.